This TCR beta chain appears in the sequencing data of a study of regulatory T cells in long-lasting Graves disease. Study-wide findings and caveats: Persistent disease samples used TRBV28, TRBJ1-2 and TRBJ2-5 preferentially. Compared with new cases, persistent Graves' patients showed reduced TCR diversity.

Arm-PCR of CDR3 regions and iRepertoire HTBI primers were the basis on which TCR beta libraries were built. TCRdb fed the multiplex PCR reads into MiXCR, producing one record per CDR3 protein. The data contain roughly 700,000 distinct CDR3 sequences, about 30% of them singletons. Time point specified: persistent/refractory GD, antithyroid drugs over 5 years with positive TRAb. After RNA was extracted from PBMCs, the TCR library was made from it. The authors diagnosed Graves' disease using American Thyroid Association guidelines. Patients all came to the study from an endocrinology department in Xi'an, China. This clonotype was seen at least ten times. The target antigen is unknown. V was trimmed by 2 bases and J by 0 bases, leaving 11 bases between them. Germline V gives CDR1 SNHLY, CDR2 FYNNEI. This CDR3 comprises 16 residues.

The sample consisted of peripheral blood mononuclear cells (PBMCs), taken when the disease was refractory, from a patient treated with antithyroid drugs. The chain joins TRBV2 to TRBJ2-1, with D possibly being TRBD1 (6 bases). The TCR originated in a female donor with Graves disease. CDR3 in DNA: TGTGCCAGCAGTGAACGACAGGCCTACTCCTACAATGAGCAGTTCTTC. This translates into CASSERQAYSYNEQFF.